This entry lists 18 T cell receptor beta chains sequenced from one sample in a study of tumor-infiltrating lymphocytes in primary liver carcinoma. From around 520 ng of total RNA, TCR beta-specific cDNA was reverse-transcribed using a constant-region primer. Libraries of TCR beta came from three nested multiplex PCR rounds with slightly modified ARM-PCR. A C-beta reverse primer was combined with TRBV1-TRBV30 forward primers in the first two PCR rounds, and each round had 10 cycles. One entry per CDR3 protein results from TCRdb running MiXCR on the multiplex PCR reads. This table holds fewer than 400,000 distinct CDR3 sequences, approximately 54% found once. Blood RNA was derived from unsorted whole blood, and germline DNA was extracted too. Sequenced input: peripheral blood. The receptors derive from a woman in her thirties with primary liver carcinoma and hepatitis B virus infection.

In its sample, this clonotype was seen a few times. V gene TRBV6-5 combines with J gene TRBJ2-7; tentatively, D is TRBD1 (6 bases). Looked up from germline, CDR1 is MNHEY and CDR2 is SVGAGI. The CDR3 has 14 amino acids. Trimming took 8 bases from V and 3 from J, leaving 17 bases between them. The CDR3 loop is CASAADRSHYEQYF. CDR3 DNA sequence: TGTGCCAGCGCCGCCGACAGGAGCCACTACGAGCAGTACTTC.

This sequence joins TRBV6-1 and TRBJ1-1; D remains unclear. Germline values: CDR1 MNHNS, CDR2 SASEGT. With 6 bases removed from V and 6 bases from J, the gap between germline ends came to 11 bases. The CDR3 length is 12 residues. CDR3 region: CASREVRAEAFF. CDR3 nucleotide sequence: TGTGCCAGCAGGGAGGTGAGAGCTGAAGCTTTCTTT.

Concerning this clonotype itself: This could be a read error, since a much larger clone is one nucleotide away. The chain is built from TRBV6-1 and TRBJ2-1; no firm D call. Germline V gene data show CDR1 as MNHNS and CDR2 as SASEGT. The CDR3 totals 15 residues. Trimming stripped 2 bases from V and 6 bases from J, with 14 bases between. CDR3 coding DNA: TGTGCCAGCAGTGAATCCGGCGTGTCCCGCAATGAGCAGTTCTTC. Translated: CASSESGVSRNEQFF.

Concerning this clonotype itself: A read error is likely, as this CDR3 ends without the conserved phenylalanine or tryptophan. CDR3 bases: TGTGCCAGTAGTGAATTTCGTAAGAACACTGAAGCTTTCTTG. Translated: CASSEFRKNTEAFL. The gene calls are TRBV6-1 and TRBJ1-1; D is undetermined. The CDR3 loop spans 14 amino acids. The V gene's germline CDR1 is MNHNS and CDR2 SASEGT.

CDR3 bases: TGTGCCAGCAGATCCCGGTACAGGTTAGACAATGAGCAGTTCTTC. It encodes CASRSRYRLDNEQFF. This chain joins TRBV6-2 or TRBV6-3 and TRBJ2-1; D perhaps matches TRBD1 (5 bases). Between the trimmed V and J ends, which lost 6 bases and 5 bases, there was a span of 17 bases. Germline-derived CDR1 and CDR2 are MNHEY and SVGEGT. CDR3 size: 15 residues.

On this clonotype: The junction differs from germline at one of its ends, possibly a read error. The J gene is TRBJ2-3, the V gene TRBV29-1; a possible D gene is TRBD2 (6 bases). This CDR3 is built from 13 residues. Germline CDR1 SQVTM, CDR2 ANQGSEA. The CDR3 region has the DNA TGCAGCGTTGGTGGGGGGTTCACAGATATGCAGTATTTT. It codes for CSVGGGFTDMQYF.

In its sample, this clonotype was seen many times. The rearrangement joins TRBV10-2 to TRBJ2-1; D may be TRBD1 (5 bases). Trimming removed 8 bases at V and 4 bases at J, with 6 bases between. Per the germline V gene, CDR1 is WSHSY and CDR2 is SAAADI. The CDR3 is made up of 11 amino acids. The CDR3 DNA follows: TGCGCCAGCGCAGGGTACAATGAGCAGTTCTTC. Its translation: CASAGYNEQFF.

Note on this clonotype: Without the conserved terminal phenylalanine or tryptophan, this CDR3 likely stems from a read error. The chain recombines TRBV7-8 with TRBJ2-7; D is tentatively TRBD1 or TRBD2 (5 bases each). Germline V gene sequence: CDR1 SGHVS, CDR2 FQNEAQ. CDR3 size: 12 residues. V lost 4 bases and J lost 6, with 10 bases in between. The CDR3 here is CASSSLGREQYL. In DNA form, the CDR3 reads TGTGCCAGCAGCTCCCTGGGACGCGAGCAGTACCTC.

Note on this clonotype: Given a much more abundant clone one base away, this may be a read error. The V call is TRBV29-1, the J call TRBJ2-5, with D possibly called TRBD1 or TRBD2 (6 bases each). V shed 1 base and J shed 4 bases, with 16 bases lying between them. CDR1 and CDR2 from the germline V gene are SQVTM and ANQGSEA. The CDR3 covers 15 residues. The CDR3 spells CSVEGLGGPRETQYF. In DNA form, the CDR3 reads TGCAGCGTTGAAGGTCTAGGGGGGCCCAGAGAGACCCAGTACTTC. The full variable domain, in which reference TRBV29-1 and TRBJ2-5 provide the parts outside the CDR3, is SAVISQKPSRDICQRGTSLTIQCQVDSQVTMMFWYRQQPGQSLTLIATANQGSEATYESGFVIDKFPISRPNLTFSTLTVSNMSPEDSSIYLCSVEGLGGPRETQYFGPGTRLLVL.

For this clonotype: One base away lies a much larger clone, so this may be a sequencing read error. The chain couples TRBV4-2 to TRBJ2-1; a weak D match, TRBD1 (6 bases). This CDR3 comprises 15 residues. The V end was cut by 3 bases, the J end by 9 bases, with 18 bases between. Germline V CDR1 and CDR2: LGHNA, YNFKEQ. This chain's CDR3 is CASSQLVWGLGEQFF. CDR3 nucleotides: TGTGCCAGCAGCCAGCTGGTATGGGGGCTCGGTGAGCAGTTCTTC.

This chain joins TRBV5-6 and TRBJ2-1; TRBD2 is a possible D gene (5 bases). CDR3 length: 16 residues. Trimming removed 5 bases at V and 14 bases at J, with 29 bases between. The germline CDR1 and CDR2 sequences are SGHDT and YYEEEE. CDR3 nucleotides: TGTGCCAGCAGAAACTTCGGGGAGTCTTACTACAACGAGGAGTTCTTC. This sequence encodes CASRNFGESYYNEEFF.

V is TRBV11-2 and J is TRBJ2-4, with 10 bases identical to TRBD1. CDR1 and CDR2 from the germline V gene are SGHAT and FQNNGV. This CDR3 is 12 amino acids long. The DNA of the CDR3 is TGTCCCGGCCGGGACAGGGGCGATATTCAGTACTTC. This codes for CPGRDRGDIQYF.

The gene calls are TRBV19 and TRBJ2-5, with a possible D match to TRBD2 (6 bases). V gave up 5 bases and J gave up 4 bases, with 17 bases separating them. Germline CDR1 reads LNHDA; CDR2 reads SQIVND (reference sequence). This CDR3 contains 15 residues. CDR3 in DNA: TGTGCCAGTAGTCCCCGACTAGTAAGGGGAGAGACCCAGTACTTC. This sequence encodes CASSPRLVRGETQYF. Using reference TRBV19 and TRBJ2-5 for the parts outside the CDR3, the full variable domain is DGGITQSPKYLFRKEGQNVTLSCEQNLNHDAMYWYRQDPGQGLRLIYYSQIVNDFQKGDIAEGYSVSREKKESFPLTVTSAQKNPTAFYLCASSPRLVRGETQYFGPGTRLLVL.

Concerning this clonotype: A clone one base away is much larger, so this may be a read error. J is TRBJ1-1 and V is TRBV12-3 or TRBV12-4; no clear D. CDR3 length equals 13 residues. The CDR3 loop is CVSSSRQNTEAFF. The DNA of the CDR3 is TGTGTCAGCAGTTCTCGGCAGAACACTGAAGCTTTCTTT.

V is TRBV6-5 and J is TRBJ2-1, with D hard to call. V was shortened by 10 bases and J by 0 bases, with 10 bases between the two germline ends. Germline V gene lookup returns CDR1 MNHEY and CDR2 SVGAGI. This CDR3 spans 13 amino acids. CDR3 in amino acids: CATKRISYNEQFF. CDR3 coding DNA: TGTGCCACCAAAAGGATCTCCTACAATGAGCAGTTCTTC.

This rearrangement joins TRBV28 to TRBJ2-3, with TRBD1 as a possible D gene (5 bases). The V end was cut by 8 bases, the J end by 4 bases, with 13 bases between. This CDR3 has 13 amino acids. In germline, CDR1 is MDHEN, CDR2 SYDVKM. CDR3 sequence (DNA): TGTGCCAGCGCACTGAGGACATCAGATACGCAGTATTTT. Its protein product is CASALRTSDTQYF.

Details on this clonotype: A much bigger clone sits one base away, suggesting this may be a read error. This chain uses TRBV12-3 or TRBV12-4 with TRBJ1-6; D might be TRBD1 (6 bases). The CDR3 length is 15 residues. CDR3 in DNA: TGTGCCAACAGTTCCCAGGGAGGGGGTAATTCACCCCTCCACTTT. Its translation: CANSSQGGGNSPLHF.

The chain has TRBV7-9 and TRBJ1-2, with 9 nucleotides matching TRBD1. CDR3 size: 16 residues. V lost 5 bases, J lost 8 bases, and 15 bases stayed unmatched. CDR1 SEHNR and CDR2 FQNEAQ come from the germline V gene (reference sequence). For the CDR3, the DNA is TGTGCCAGCAGCCGACCGGGACAGGGCGCCGTAAGAGGCTACACCTTC. Amino acids: CASSRPGQGAVRGYTF.